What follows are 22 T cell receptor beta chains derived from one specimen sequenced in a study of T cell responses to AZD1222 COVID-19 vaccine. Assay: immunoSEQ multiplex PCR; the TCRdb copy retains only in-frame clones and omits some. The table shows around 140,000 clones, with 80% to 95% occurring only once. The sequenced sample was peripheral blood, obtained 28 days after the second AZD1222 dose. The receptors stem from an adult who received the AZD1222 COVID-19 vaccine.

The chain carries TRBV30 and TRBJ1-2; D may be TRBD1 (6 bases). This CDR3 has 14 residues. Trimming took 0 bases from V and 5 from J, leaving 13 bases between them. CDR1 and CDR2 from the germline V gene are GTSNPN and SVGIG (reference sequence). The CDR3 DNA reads TGTGCCTGGAGTGTGGGCAGGGGAGGGTATGGCTACACCTTC. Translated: CAWSVGRGGYGYTF.

CDR3 in DNA: TGTGCCAGCAGTTACTCGAGGACAGGGAGGCTGTTTTTT. Protein: CASSYSRTGRLFF. The V gene is TRBV6-2 or TRBV6-3, the J gene TRBJ2-2; the match to TRBD1 covers 8 bases. This CDR3 is built from 13 residues. CDR1 is MNHEY, CDR2 SVGEGT, per germline. The V gene end was trimmed by 0 bases and the J gene end by 13 bases; junction bases not matched to a gene: 4.

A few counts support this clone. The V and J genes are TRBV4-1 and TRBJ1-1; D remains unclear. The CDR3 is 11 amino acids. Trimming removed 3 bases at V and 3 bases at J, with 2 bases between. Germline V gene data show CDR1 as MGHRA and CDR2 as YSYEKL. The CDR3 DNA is TGCGCCAGCAGCCACGACACTGAAGCTTTCTTT. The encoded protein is CASSHDTEAFF.

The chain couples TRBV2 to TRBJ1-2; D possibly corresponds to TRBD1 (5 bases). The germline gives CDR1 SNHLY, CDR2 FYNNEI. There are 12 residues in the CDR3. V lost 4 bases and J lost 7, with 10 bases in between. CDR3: CASSGGGSGYTF. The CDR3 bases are TGTGCCAGCAGTGGCGGGGGGTCTGGCTACACCTTC.

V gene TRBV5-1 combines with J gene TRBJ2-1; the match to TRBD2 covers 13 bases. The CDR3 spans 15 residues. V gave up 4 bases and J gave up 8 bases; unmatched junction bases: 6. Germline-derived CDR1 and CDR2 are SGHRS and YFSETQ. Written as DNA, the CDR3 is TGCGCCAGCAGCCGCCCCGGGACTAGCGGGGATGAGCAGTTCTTC. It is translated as CASSRPGTSGDEQFF.

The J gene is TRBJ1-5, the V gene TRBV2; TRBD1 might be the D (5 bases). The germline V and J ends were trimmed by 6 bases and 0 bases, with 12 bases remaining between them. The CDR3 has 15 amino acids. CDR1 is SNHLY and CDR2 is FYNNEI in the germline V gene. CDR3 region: CASRLTVYSNQPQHF. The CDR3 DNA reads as TGTGCCAGCAGGCTGACAGTATATAGCAATCAGCCCCAGCATTTT.

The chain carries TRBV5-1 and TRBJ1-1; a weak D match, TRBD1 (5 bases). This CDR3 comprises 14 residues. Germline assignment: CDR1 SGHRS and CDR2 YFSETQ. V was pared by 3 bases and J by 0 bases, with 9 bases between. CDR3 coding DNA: TGCGCCAGCAGCTCCGACAGATTGAACACTGAAGCTTTCTTT. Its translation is CASSSDRLNTEAFF.

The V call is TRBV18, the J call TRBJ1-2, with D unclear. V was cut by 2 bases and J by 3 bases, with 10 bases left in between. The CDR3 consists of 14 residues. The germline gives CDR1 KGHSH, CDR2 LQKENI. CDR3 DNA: TGTGCCAGCTCACCATTTGAAGGGTACTATGGCTACACCTTC. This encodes CASSPFEGYYGYTF.

The CDR3: CASSPSWYNSPLHF. CDR3 coding DNA: TGTGCCAGCTCACCCAGCTGGTATAATTCACCCCTCCACTTT. V gene TRBV18 combines with J gene TRBJ1-6; D remains unclear. Looked up from germline, CDR1 is KGHSH and CDR2 is LQKENI. CDR3 length: 14 residues. With 3 bases removed from V and 4 bases from J, the gap between germline ends came to 7 bases.

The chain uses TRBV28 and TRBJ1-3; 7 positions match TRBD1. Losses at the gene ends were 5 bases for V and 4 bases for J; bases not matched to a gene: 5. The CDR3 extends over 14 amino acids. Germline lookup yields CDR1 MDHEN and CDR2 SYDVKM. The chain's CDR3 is CASSKGARGNTIYF. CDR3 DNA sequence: TGTGCCAGCAGTAAGGGGGCGCGGGGAAACACCATATATTTT.

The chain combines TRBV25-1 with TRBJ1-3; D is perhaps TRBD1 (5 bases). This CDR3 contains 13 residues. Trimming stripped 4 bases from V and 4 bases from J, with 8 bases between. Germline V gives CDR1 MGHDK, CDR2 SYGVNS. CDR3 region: CASSVSGGNTIYF. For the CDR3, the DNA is TGTGCCAGCAGTGTTTCAGGGGGAAACACCATATATTTT.

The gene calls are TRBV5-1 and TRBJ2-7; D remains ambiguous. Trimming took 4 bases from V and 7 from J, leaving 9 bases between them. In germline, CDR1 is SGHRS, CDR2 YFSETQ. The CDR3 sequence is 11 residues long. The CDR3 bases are TGCGCCAGCAGCGACGTAGGGGAGCAGTACTTC. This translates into CASSDVGEQYF.

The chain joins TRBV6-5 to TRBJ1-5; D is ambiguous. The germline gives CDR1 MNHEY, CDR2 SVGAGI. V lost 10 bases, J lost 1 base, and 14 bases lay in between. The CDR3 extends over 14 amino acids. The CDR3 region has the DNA TGTGCCACCCGAGTTACACTCAGCAATCAGCCCCAGCATTTT. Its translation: CATRVTLSNQPQHF.

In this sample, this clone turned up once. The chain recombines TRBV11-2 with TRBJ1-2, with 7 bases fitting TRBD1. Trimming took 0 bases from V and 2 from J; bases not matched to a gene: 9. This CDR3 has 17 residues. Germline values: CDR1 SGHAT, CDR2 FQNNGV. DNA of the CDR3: TGTGCCAGCAGCTTAGATTCAGGGGGACAAATCAACTATGGCTACACCTTC. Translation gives CASSLDSGGQINYGYTF.

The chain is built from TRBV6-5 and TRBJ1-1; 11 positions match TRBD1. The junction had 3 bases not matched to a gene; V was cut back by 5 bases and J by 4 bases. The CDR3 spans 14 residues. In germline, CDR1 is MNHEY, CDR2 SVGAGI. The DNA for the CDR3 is TGTGCCAGCAGTAGGGACAGGGGGGCCACTGAAGCTTTCTTT. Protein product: CASSRDRGATEAFF.

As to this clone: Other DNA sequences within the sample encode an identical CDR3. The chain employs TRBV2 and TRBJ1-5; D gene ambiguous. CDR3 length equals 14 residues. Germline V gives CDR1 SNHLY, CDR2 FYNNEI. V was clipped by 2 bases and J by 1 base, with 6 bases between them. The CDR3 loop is CASSELRSNQPQHF. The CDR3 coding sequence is TGTGCCAGCAGTGAATTGAGAAGCAATCAGCCCCAGCATTTT.

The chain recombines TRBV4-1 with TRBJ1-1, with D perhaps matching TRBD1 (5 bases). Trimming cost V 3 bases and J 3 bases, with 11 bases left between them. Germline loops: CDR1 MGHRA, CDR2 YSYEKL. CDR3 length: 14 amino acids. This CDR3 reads CASSQDRGDTEAFF. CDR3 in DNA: TGCGCCAGCAGCCAGGATCGAGGGGACACTGAAGCTTTCTTT.

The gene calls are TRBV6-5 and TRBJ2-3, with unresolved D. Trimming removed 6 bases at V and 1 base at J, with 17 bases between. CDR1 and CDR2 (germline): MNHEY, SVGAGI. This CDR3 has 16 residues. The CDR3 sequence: CASSYASLVGTDTQYF. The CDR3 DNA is TGTGCCAGCAGCTACGCCAGCCTAGTTGGCACAGATACGCAGTATTTT.

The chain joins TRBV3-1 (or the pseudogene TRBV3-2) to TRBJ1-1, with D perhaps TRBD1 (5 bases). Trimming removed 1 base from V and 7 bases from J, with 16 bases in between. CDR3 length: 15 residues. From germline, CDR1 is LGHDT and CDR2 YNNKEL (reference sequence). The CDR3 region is CASSQGGRVKGEAFF. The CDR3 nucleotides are TGTGCCAGCAGCCAAGGGGGCAGGGTAAAAGGTGAAGCTTTCTTT.

The CDR3 loop reads CASSPGGARVAEAFF. CDR3 nucleotides: TGTGCCAGCAGCCCGGGTGGGGCTAGGGTGGCTGAAGCTTTCTTT. The chain links TRBV7-9 to TRBJ1-1; perhaps TRBD1 as D (5 bases). The germline gives CDR1 SEHNR, CDR2 FQNEAQ (reference sequence). CDR3 length equals 15 residues. The germline V and J ends were trimmed by 5 bases and 6 bases, with 19 bases remaining between them. The variable domain in full, with the rest retrieved from reference TRBV7-9 and TRBJ1-1, is DTGVSQNPRHKITKRGQNVTFRCDPISEHNRLYWYRQTLGQGPEFLTYFQNEAQLEKSRLLSDRFSAERPKGSFSTLEIQRTEQGDSAMYLCASSPGGARVAEAFFGQGTRLTVV.

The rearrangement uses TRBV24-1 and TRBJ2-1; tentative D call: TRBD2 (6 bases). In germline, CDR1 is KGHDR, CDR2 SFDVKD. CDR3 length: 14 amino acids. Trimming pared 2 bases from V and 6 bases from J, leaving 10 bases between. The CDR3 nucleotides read TGTGCCACCAGTGATTGGGCCGGGGGCAATGAGCAGTTCTTC. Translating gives CATSDWAGGNEQFF.

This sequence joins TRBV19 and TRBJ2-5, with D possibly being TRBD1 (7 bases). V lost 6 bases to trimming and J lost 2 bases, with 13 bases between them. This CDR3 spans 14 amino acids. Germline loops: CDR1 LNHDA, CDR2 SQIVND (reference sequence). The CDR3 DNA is TGTGCCAGTAGAATGGCGGGACAGCAAGAGACCCAGTACTTC. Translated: CASRMAGQQETQYF. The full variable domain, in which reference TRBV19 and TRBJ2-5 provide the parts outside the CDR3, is DGGITQSPKYLFRKEGQNVTLSCEQNLNHDAMYWYRQDPGQGLRLIYYSQIVNDFQKGDIAEGYSVSREKKESFPLTVTSAQKNPTAFYLCASRMAGQQETQYFGPGTRLLVL.